This T cell receptor beta chain was captured in a study of Ad26.COV2.S vaccination and SARS-CoV-2 variants. Documented treatment: some 20 received Ad26.COV2.S at low or high dose, single or two shots; 5 received placebo; per-sample allocation not given. Material that was analyzed had been drawn on day 63 after the first vaccine or placebo injection. Losses at the gene ends were 5 bases for V and 8 bases for J; bases not matched to a gene: 6. CDR3 length: 13 amino acids. CDR1 is SGHTA, CDR2 FQGNSA, per germline. Assay used: immunoSEQ multiplex PCR; TCRdb lists only in-frame clones, some missing. The table lists 350,000 to 550,000 clones, approximately 92% of them singletons.

This chain joins TRBV7-2 and TRBJ1-2, with 9 bases identical to TRBD1. The sequences come from peripheral blood, collected in a trial of Ad26.COV2.S vaccine versus placebo. This TCR derives from a person aged 18-65 years who received the Ad26.COV2.S COVID-19 vaccine or a placebo. The CDR3 loop is CASSPGTGTGYTF. The CDR3 DNA follows: TGTGCCAGCAGCCCTGGGACAGGGACCGGCTACACCTTC.